The 13 T cell receptor beta chains below come from one sample, sequenced in a study of T-cell reconstitution after alpha-beta-depleted transplantation in children. Unique molecular identifiers were incorporated when the TCRbeta library was constructed. TCRdb reprocessed the PCR reads with MiXCR, giving one entry per CDR3 protein. The sample lists 80,000 to 95,000 distinct CDR3 sequences; roughly 8.8% were seen once. The specimen was PBMCs from the stem cell graft donor, collected from the stem cell graft. Receptors were obtained from a human donor who donated a stem cell graft to a child with congenital amegakaryocytic thrombocytopenia.

This rearrangement joins TRBV5-1 to TRBJ1-1, with 7 positions matching TRBD1. Looked up from germline, CDR1 is SGHRS and CDR2 is YFSETQ. This CDR3 is built from 15 residues. V lost 0 bases, J lost 5 bases, and 7 bases stayed unmatched. The CDR3 is CASSLGGQSGTEAFF. The DNA for the CDR3 is TGCGCCAGCAGCTTGGGGGGACAGTCCGGGACTGAAGCTTTCTTT.

This clonotype has at least ten counts. The J gene is TRBJ2-7, the V gene TRBV7-2; 11 nucleotides line up with TRBD2. The CDR3 spans 14 residues. V lost 5 bases and J lost 6; bases outside the gene matches: 6. Germline V gives CDR1 SGHTA, CDR2 FQGNSA. CDR3 amino acids: CASSPLAGAVEQYF. CDR3 coding DNA: TGTGCCAGCAGCCCACTAGCGGGAGCGGTCGAGCAGTACTTC. Together with reference TRBV7-2 and TRBJ2-7, the CDR3 gives the full variable domain: GAGVSQSPSNKVTEKGKDVELRCDPISGHTALYWYRQSLGQGLEFLIYFQGNSAPDKSGLPSDRFSAERTGGSVSTLTIQRTQQEDSAVYLCASSPLAGAVEQYFGPGTRLTVT.

This clonotype was counted a few times. The gene calls are TRBV4-1 and TRBJ1-1; maybe TRBD1 (5 bases). Germline V lookup: CDR1 MGHRA, CDR2 YSYEKL. The CDR3 sequence is 16 residues long. Trimming left V 0 bases short and J 0 bases short, with 11 bases between. The CDR3: CASSQEGGSLNTEAFF. For the CDR3, the DNA is TGCGCCAGCAGCCAAGAGGGGGGGAGCCTGAACACTGAAGCTTTCTTT.

This clonotype was seen only once. V usage is TRBV5-1 and J usage is TRBJ2-3, with no clear D. Germline V gene lookup returns CDR1 SGHRS and CDR2 YFSETQ. The CDR3 is made up of 14 amino acids. V gave up 4 bases and J gave up 6 bases, with 15 bases separating them. CDR3 sequence (DNA): TGCGCCAGCAGCCCTCAGACTGCCACCGATACGCAGTATTTT. It encodes CASSPQTATDTQYF.

In its sample, this clonotype was seen many times. The chain has TRBV20-1 and TRBJ2-7, with 7 nucleotides matching TRBD1. Germline values: CDR1 DFQATT, CDR2 SNEGSKA (reference sequence). V gave up 3 bases and J gave up 4 bases; unmatched junction bases: 9. The length of the CDR3 is 14 residues. CDR3 bases: TGCAGTGCTAGTCTCCCGGACAGGCCTTACGAGCAGTACTTC. Its translation is CSASLPDRPYEQYF.

This clonotype was found many times. The rearrangement links TRBV28 to TRBJ2-1, with 12 bases lining up with TRBD2. In germline, CDR1 is MDHEN, CDR2 SYDVKM. CDR3 size: 19 residues. The junction had 15 bases not matched to a gene; V was cut back by 5 bases and J by 4 bases. The DNA for the CDR3 is TGTGCCAGCAGTCCTCTAGGCCCTAGCGGGAGGGCCTCATACAATGAGCAGTTCTTC. This encodes CASSPLGPSGRASYNEQFF.

This clonotype was recorded at least ten times. The chain links TRBV7-9 to TRBJ2-3; 8 positions match TRBD1. J was trimmed by 1 base and V by 4 bases; bases with no gene match: 7. CDR1 and CDR2 (germline): SEHNR, FQNEAQ (reference sequence). The length of the CDR3 is 16 residues. CDR3 sequence reads: CASSSRGQGGTDTQYF. CDR3 bases: TGTGCCAGCAGCTCCCGCGGACAGGGTGGCACAGATACGCAGTATTTT.

In its sample, this clonotype was seen a few times. The J gene is TRBJ2-6, the V gene TRBV5-1, with D perhaps TRBD2 (6 bases). Germline V gene data show CDR1 as SGHRS and CDR2 as YFSETQ. Trimming stripped 4 bases from V and 2 bases from J, with 10 bases between. The CDR3 runs to 15 residues. Written as DNA, the CDR3 is TGCGCCAGCAGCCCCCCGGGGGCTGGGGCCAACGTCCTGACTTTC. Amino acid sequence: CASSPPGAGANVLTF.

This clonotype was found many times. This sequence joins TRBV15 and TRBJ2-7; tentatively, D is TRBD1 (6 bases). Germline assignment: CDR1 LNHNV and CDR2 YYDKDF (reference sequence). CDR3 length: 13 residues. Trimming removed 2 bases from V and 4 bases from J, with 9 bases in between. The DNA of the CDR3 is TGTGCCACCAGCAGACCGACAGGTTACGAGCAGTACTTC. It translates to CATSRPTGYEQYF.

This clonotype was detected many times. The rearrangement joins TRBV12-3 or TRBV12-4 to TRBJ1-2; TRBD1 might be the D (5 bases). There are 12 residues in the CDR3. V was clipped by 8 bases and J by 6 bases, with 13 bases between them. CDR3 region: CASAGTRDGYTF. The DNA of the CDR3 is TGTGCCAGCGCAGGGACGCGTGATGGCTACACCTTC.

This rearrangement joins TRBV5-1 to TRBJ2-5; TRBD1 or TRBD2 may be the D gene (6 bases each). Trimming removed 4 bases at V and 3 bases at J, with 13 bases between. The CDR3 contains 14 residues. Per germline, CDR1 SGHRS and CDR2 YFSETQ. This CDR3 reads CASSAGHIKETQYF. CDR3 DNA: TGCGCCAGCAGCGCGGGACACATTAAAGAGACCCAGTACTTC.

In its sample, this clonotype was seen many times. J is TRBJ2-1 and V is TRBV2; 7 bases line up with TRBD2. This CDR3 region has 15 residues. With 3 bases clipped from V and 6 bases from J, the junction kept 8 bases outside the gene matches. Germline-derived CDR1 and CDR2 are SNHLY and FYNNEI. CDR3 sequence: CASSDQARELNEQFF. The CDR3 DNA sequence: TGTGCCAGCAGTGACCAGGCGCGGGAGCTCAATGAGCAGTTCTTC.

This clonotype was recorded at least ten times. The rearrangement joins TRBV20-1 to TRBJ2-7; 11 positions agree with TRBD2. The CDR3 length is 14 residues. V lost 4 bases to trimming and J lost 6 bases; unmatched junction nucleotides: 8. CDR1 is DFQATT and CDR2 is SNEGSKA in the germline V gene (reference sequence). CDR3 nucleotide sequence: TGCAGTGCTAATAGCGGGAGGGCCCGTGGCGAGCAGTACTTC. The encoded protein is CSANSGRARGEQYF.